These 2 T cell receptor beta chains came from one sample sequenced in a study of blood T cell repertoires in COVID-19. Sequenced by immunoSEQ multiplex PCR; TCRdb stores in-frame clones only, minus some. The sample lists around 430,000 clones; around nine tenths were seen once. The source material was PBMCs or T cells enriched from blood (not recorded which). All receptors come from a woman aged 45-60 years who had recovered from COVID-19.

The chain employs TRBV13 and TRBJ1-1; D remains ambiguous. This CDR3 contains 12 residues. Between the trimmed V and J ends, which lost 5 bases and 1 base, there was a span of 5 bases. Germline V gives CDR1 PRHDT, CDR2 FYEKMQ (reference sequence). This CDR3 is CASSPRNTEAFF. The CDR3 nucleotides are TGTGCCAGCAGCCCCCGGAACACTGAAGCTTTCTTT.

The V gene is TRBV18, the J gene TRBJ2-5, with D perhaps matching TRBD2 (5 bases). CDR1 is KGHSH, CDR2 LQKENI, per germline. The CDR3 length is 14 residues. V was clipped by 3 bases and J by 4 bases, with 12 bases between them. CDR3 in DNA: TGTGCCAGCTCACCCGGGAAATACCCAGAGACCCAGTACTTC. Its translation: CASSPGKYPETQYF.